These T cell receptor beta chains were read from a single sample in a study of cytomegalovirus exposure and HLA in healthy donors. Repertoires were generated with immunoSEQ multiplex PCR, while TCRdb's copy carries only in-frame clones and drops some. The table shows some 120,000 clones, with approximately 80% occurring only once. The sample was PBMCs. Every receptor here comes from a man younger than 30 in good health and CMV-seronegative. CDR3s include the opening cysteine and the closing phenylalanine or tryptophan. D genes are given only for firm matches. Size values are once, few and many counts, or a class for expanded clones, and some rows have none.

J gene | clone size | V gene | D gene | CDR3 DNA | CDR3 protein
TRBJ2-1 | few | TRBV6-5 | TRBD2 | TGTGCCAGCAGTTACTCCGGCGGGGGGTCCTACAATGAGCAGTTCTTC | CASSYSGGGSYNEQFF
TRBJ1-5 | NA | TRBV15 | NA | TGTGCCACCAGCAGAGAACAGGGTGGTAGTCAGCCCCAGCATTTT | CATSREQGGSQPQHF
TRBJ1-5 | NA | TRBV19 | NA | TGTGCCAGTAGTATAGCAGGGGTTTTTCAGCCCCAGCATTTT | CASSIAGVFQPQHF
TRBJ2-3 | NA | TRBV10-2 | NA | TGCGCCAGCATCCCGCCGGGGGGCCCCACAGATACGCAGTATTTT | CASIPPGGPTDTQYF
TRBJ2-5 | NA | TRBV19 | TRBD1 | TGTGCCAGTAGTACCCGGGACAGGGATGGAGAGACCCAGTACTTC | CASSTRDRDGETQYF
TRBJ1-6 | NA | TRBV27 | TRBD1 | TGTGCCAGCAGGCCTCTCCGGACAGGCTATAATTCACCCCTCCACTTT | CASRPLRTGYNSPLHF
TRBJ1-2 | NA | TRBV2 | NA | TGTGCCAGCAGTGAAGCGGGCAGCTACTCCCCTGGCTACACCTTC | CASSEAGSYSPGYTF
TRBJ2-1 | once | TRBV13 | TRBD2 | TGTGCCAGCAGCTCCAGACTAGCGGGGGGGCGAAATGAGCAGTTCTTC | CASSSRLAGGRNEQFF
TRBJ1-2 | NA | TRBV18 | NA | TGTGCCAGCTCACCAAGGGGATATGGCTACACCTTC | CASSPRGYGYTF
TRBJ1-2 | NA | TRBV6-5 | TRBD1 | TGTGCCAGCAGGCCCGGGACAGGGAACAATGGCTACACCTTC | CASRPGTGNNGYTF
TRBJ1-2 | NA | TRBV7-8 | TRBD1 | TGTGCCAGCAGCTTAACCCCCTCAATGGCAGGGGGCTATGGCTACACCTTC | CASSLTPSMAGGYGYTF
TRBJ2-1 | NA | TRBV4-1 | TRBD2 | TGCGCCAGCAGCCTTGGACTAGCGGGGGGAGATGAGCAGTTCTTC | CASSLGLAGGDEQFF
TRBJ1-2 | NA | TRBV6-5 | NA | TGTGCCAGCAGTTACTTCCGAGGGGGGGGTGGCTACACCTTC | CASSYFRGGGGYTF
TRBJ2-3 | NA | TRBV12-5 | TRBD2 | TGTGCTAGTGGCCTCCTAGCGGGGGGGACAGATACGCAGTATTTT | CASGLLAGGTDTQYF
TRBJ2-4 | NA | TRBV19 | NA | TGTGCCAGTAGTATAATGCCCAGTCCAAACATTCAGTACTTC | CASSIMPSPNIQYF
TRBJ2-7 | few | TRBV27 | TRBD2 | TGTGCCAGCAGTCCCCGGGACTATATCTACGAGCAGTACTTC | CASSPRDYIYEQYF
TRBJ2-5 | NA | TRBV5-6 | TRBD1 | TGTGCCAGCCTAGGGCCACAGGGGTACCAAGAGACCCAGTACTTC | CASLGPQGYQETQYF
TRBJ2-1 | NA | TRBV7-8 | NA | TGTGCCAGCAGCTTAGGAGGGTTATACAATGAGCAGTTCTTC | CASSLGGLYNEQFF
TRBJ2-7 | NA | TRBV19 | NA | TGTGCCAGTAGCGAGGGCCGCTCCTACGAGCAGTACTTC | CASSEGRSYEQYF
TRBJ2-1 | few | TRBV9 | TRBD2 | TGTGCCAGCAGCCCTACTAGCGGGGGTTACAATGAGCAGTTCTTC | CASSPTSGGYNEQFF
TRBJ2-1 | NA | TRBV6-5 | TRBD2 | TGTGCCAGCAGTTTCGGGGGGTACAATGAGCAGTTCTTC | CASSFGGYNEQFF
TRBJ1-2 | NA | TRBV7-2 | NA | TGTGCCAGCAGCAAGGACAGCAACTATGGCTACACCTTC | CASSKDSNYGYTF
TRBJ1-4 | NA | TRBV5-4 | NA | TGTGCCAGCAGCCCTGGGACTTCCGAAAAACTGTTTTTT | CASSPGTSEKLFF
TRBJ1-2 | NA | TRBV29-1 | NA | TGCAGCGTGCCTACTTGGGACCGCGGGGGCTATGGCTACACCTTC | CSVPTWDRGGYGYTF
TRBJ1-1 | few | TRBV29-1 | TRBD1 | TGCAGCGTTAACAGGGGGATGAACACTGAAGCTTTCTTT | CSVNRGMNTEAFF
TRBJ2-5 | NA | TRBV5-4 | NA | TGTGCCAGCAGCCCTCGAAGCGGATCGCAAGAGACCCAGTACTTC | CASSPRSGSQETQYF
TRBJ1-4 | NA | TRBV10-1 | NA | TGCGCCAGCAGTGAGTCGGGTCGAGAACAGGGAAGTGAAAAACTGTTTTTT | CASSESGREQGSEKLFF
TRBJ1-2 | NA | TRBV7-9 | TRBD1 | TGTGCCAGCAGCTTGGGGACAGGGGGCTCTGGCTACACCTTC | CASSLGTGGSGYTF
TRBJ2-2 | NA | TRBV11-2 | NA | TGTGCCAACCTAGGTCTGGACACCGGGGAGCTGTTTTTT | CANLGLDTGELFF